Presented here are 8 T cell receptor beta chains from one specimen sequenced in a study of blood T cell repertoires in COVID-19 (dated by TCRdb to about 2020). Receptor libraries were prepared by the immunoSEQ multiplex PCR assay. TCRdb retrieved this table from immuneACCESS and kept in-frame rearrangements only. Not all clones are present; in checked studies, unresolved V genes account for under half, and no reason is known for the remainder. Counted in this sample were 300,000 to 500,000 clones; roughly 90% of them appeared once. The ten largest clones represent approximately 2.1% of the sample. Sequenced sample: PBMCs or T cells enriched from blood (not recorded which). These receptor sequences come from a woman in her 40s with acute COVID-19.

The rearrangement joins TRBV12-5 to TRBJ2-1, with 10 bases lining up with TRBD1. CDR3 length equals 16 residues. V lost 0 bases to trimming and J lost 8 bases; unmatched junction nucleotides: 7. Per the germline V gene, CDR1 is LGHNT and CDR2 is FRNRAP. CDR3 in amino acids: CASGLVLDRGCDEQFF. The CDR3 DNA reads TGTGCTAGTGGTTTGGTTTTGGACAGGGGGTGCGATGAGCAGTTCTTC. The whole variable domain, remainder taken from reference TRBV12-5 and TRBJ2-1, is DARVTQTPRHKVTEMGQEVTMRCQPILGHNTVFWYRQTMMQGLELLAYFRNRAPLDDSGMPKDRFSAEMPDATLATLKIQPSEPRDSAVYFCASGLVLDRGCDEQFFGPGTRLTVL.

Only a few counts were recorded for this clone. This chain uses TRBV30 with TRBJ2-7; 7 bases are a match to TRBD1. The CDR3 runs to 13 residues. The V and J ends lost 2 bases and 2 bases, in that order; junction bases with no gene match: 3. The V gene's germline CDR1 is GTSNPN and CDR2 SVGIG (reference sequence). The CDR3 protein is CAWSNDRAYEQYF. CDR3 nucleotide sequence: TGTGCCTGGAGTAATGACAGGGCCTACGAGCAGTACTTC.

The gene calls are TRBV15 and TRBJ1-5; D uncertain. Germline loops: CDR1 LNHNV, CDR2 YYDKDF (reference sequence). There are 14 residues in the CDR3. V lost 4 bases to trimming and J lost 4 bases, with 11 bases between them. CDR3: CATSKPQANQPQHF. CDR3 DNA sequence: TGTGCCACCAGCAAACCCCAGGCGAATCAGCCCCAGCATTTT.

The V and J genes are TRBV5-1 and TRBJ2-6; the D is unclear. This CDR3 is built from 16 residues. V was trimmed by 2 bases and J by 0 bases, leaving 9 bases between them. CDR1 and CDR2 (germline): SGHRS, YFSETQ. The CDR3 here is CASSFPGSSGANVLTF. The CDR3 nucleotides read TGCGCCAGCAGCTTTCCGGGTAGCTCTGGGGCCAACGTCCTGACTTTC.

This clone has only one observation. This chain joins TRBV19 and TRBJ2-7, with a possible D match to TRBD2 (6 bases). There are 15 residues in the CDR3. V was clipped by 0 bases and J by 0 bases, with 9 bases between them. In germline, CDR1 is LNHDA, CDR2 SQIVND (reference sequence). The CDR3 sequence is CASSIDLGGSYEQYF. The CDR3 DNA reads TGTGCCAGTAGTATAGATCTCGGGGGCTCCTACGAGCAGTACTTC.

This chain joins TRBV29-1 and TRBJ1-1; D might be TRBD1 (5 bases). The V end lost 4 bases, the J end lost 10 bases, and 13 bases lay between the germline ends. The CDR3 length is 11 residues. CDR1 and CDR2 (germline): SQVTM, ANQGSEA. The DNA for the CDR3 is TGCAGCGTTGCGGGGGTGAGGGGAGCTTTCTTT. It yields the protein CSVAGVRGAFF.

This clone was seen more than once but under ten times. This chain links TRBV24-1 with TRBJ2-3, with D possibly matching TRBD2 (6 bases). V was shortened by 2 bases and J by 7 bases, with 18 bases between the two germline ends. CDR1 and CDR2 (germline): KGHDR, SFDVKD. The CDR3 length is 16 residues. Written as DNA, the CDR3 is TGTGCCACCAGTGATTCCGGGCGGGGTCAGGTATATACGCAGTATTTT. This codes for CATSDSGRGQVYTQYF.

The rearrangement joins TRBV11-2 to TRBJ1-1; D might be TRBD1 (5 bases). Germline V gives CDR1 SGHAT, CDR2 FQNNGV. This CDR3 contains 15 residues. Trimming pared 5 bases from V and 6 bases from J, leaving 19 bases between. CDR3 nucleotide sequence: TGTGCCAGCAGCCCTCGAAGAAATGTAGGGGCTGAAGCTTTCTTT. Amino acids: CASSPRRNVGAEAFF.